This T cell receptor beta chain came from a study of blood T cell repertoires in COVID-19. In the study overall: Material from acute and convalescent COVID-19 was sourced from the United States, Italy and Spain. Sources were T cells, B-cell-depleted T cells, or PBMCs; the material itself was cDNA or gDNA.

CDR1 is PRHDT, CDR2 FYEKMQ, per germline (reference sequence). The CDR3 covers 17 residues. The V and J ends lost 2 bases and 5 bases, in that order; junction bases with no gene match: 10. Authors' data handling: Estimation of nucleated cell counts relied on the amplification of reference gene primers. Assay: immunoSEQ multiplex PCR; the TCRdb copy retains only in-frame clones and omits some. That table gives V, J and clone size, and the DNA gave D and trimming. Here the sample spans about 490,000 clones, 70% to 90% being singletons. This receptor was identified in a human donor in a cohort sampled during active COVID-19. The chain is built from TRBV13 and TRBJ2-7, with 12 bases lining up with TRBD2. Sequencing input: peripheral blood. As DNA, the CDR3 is TGTGCCAGCAGCTTACTAGCGGGAGGGCCTTATAGAAACGAGCAGTACTTC. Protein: CASSLLAGGPYRNEQYF.